This T cell receptor beta chain was identified in a study of blood T cells in healthy people across ages. Study-wide context: About one barcoded TCR beta cDNA was captured per two T cells.

CDR1 SGHTA and CDR2 FQGNSA come from the germline V gene. This CDR3 spans 14 amino acids. The V end lost 4 bases, the J end lost 5 bases, and 15 bases lay between the germline ends. Sample-barcoded 5' priming and a J-beta primer mix drove a second PCR of about 6 to 12 cycles. Each cDNA molecule, via a template-switch adaptor with 12 random nucleotides, was tagged. MiXCR was run by TCRdb on the 5' RACE reads, yielding one entry per CDR3 protein. The data contain 650,000 to 800,000 distinct CDR3 sequences, roughly 44% of them seen just once; the ten biggest clones take up around 21%. Many counts were recorded for this clonotype. Its antigen is not known. Regarding the study as a whole: The diversity estimates, figures obtained from one million T cells, were considered underestimates. Compared with aged donors, long-lived donors showed fewer expanded clones, suggesting selection.

The sequenced material came from blood. The genes are TRBV7-2 and TRBJ2-7, with D possibly being TRBD1 (5 bases). The receptor comes from a man in his fifties or sixties in good health. The chain's CDR3 is CASSSDPGLHEQYF. DNA of the CDR3: TGTGCCAGCAGCTCGGATCCAGGGCTCCACGAGCAGTACTTC.